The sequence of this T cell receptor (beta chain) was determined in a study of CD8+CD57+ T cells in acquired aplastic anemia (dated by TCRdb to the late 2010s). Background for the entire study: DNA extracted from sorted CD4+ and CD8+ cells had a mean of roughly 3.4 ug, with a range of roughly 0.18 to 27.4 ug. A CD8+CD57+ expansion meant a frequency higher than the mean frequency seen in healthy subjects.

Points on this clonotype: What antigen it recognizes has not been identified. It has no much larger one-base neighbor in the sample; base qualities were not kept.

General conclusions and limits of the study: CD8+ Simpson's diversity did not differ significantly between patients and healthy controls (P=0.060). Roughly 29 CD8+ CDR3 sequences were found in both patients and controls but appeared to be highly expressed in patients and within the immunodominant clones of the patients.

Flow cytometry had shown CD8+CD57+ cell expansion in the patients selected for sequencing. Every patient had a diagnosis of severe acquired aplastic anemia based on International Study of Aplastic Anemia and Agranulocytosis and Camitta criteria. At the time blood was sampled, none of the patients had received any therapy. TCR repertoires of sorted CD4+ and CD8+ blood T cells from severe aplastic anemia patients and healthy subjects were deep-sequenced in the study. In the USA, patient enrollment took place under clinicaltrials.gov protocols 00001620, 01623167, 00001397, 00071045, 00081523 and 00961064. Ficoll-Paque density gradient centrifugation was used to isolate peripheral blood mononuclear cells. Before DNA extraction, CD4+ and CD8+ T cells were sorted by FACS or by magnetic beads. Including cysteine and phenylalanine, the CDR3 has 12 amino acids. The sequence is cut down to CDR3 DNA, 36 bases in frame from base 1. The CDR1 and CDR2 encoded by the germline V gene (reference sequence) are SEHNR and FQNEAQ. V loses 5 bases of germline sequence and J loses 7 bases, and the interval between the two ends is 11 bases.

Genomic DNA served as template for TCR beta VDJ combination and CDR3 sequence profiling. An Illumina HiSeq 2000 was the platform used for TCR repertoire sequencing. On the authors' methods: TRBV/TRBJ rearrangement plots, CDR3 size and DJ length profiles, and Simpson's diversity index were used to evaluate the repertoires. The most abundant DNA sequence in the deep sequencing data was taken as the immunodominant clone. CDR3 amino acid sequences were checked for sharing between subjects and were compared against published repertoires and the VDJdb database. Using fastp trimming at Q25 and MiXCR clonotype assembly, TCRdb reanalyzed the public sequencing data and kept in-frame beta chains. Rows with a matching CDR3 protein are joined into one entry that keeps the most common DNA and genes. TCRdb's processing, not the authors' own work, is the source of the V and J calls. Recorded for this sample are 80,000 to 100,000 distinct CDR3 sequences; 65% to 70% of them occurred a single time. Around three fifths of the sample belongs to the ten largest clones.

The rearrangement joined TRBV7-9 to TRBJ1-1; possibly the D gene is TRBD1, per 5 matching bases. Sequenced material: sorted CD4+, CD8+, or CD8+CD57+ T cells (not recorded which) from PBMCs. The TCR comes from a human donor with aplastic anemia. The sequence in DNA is TGTGCCAGCAGCCAAGGGGCCTATGAAGCTTTCTTT. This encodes CASSQGAYEAFF.